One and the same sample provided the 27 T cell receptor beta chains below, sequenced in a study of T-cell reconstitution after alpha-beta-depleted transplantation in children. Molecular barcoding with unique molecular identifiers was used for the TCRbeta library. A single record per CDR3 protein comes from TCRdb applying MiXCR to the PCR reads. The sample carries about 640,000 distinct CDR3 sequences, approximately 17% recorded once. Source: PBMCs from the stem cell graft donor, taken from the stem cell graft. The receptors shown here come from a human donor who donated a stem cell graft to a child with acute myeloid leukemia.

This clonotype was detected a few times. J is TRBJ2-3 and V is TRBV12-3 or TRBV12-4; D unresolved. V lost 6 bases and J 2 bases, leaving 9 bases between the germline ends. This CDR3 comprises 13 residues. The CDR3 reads CASSTVLTDTQYF. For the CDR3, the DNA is TGTGCCAGCAGCACGGTGCTCACAGATACGCAGTATTTT.

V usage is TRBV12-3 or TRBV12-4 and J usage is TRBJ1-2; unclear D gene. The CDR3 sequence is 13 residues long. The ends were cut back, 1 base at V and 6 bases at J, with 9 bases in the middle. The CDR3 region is CASSLESTHGYTF. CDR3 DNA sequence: TGTGCCAGCAGTTTAGAGTCCACCCATGGCTACACCTTC.

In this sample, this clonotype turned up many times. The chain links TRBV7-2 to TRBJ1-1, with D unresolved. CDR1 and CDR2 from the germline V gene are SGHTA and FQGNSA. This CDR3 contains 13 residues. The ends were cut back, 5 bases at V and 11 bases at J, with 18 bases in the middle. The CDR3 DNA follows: TGTGCCAGCAGCCCCACGACGTGGGATAGGGCTTTCTTT. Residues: CASSPTTWDRAFF.

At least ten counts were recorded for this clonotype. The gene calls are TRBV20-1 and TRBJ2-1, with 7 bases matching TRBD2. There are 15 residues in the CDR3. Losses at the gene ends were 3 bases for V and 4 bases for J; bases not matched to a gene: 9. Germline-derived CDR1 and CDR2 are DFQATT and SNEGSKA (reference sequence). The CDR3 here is CSASLPGLLYNEQFF. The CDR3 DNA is TGCAGTGCTAGCTTACCGGGACTATTATACAATGAGCAGTTCTTC.

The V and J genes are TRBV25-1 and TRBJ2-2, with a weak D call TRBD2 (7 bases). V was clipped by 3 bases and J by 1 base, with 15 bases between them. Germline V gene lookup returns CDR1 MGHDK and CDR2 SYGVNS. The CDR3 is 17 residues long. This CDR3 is CASSDLRGGRNTGELFF. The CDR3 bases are TGTGCCAGCAGTGATCTTAGGGGGGGACGGAACACCGGGGAGCTGTTTTTT.

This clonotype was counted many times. CDR3 amino acids: CSAFSIDTEAFF. CDR3 bases: TGCAGTGCCTTCAGTATCGACACTGAAGCTTTCTTT. The genes are TRBV20-1 and TRBJ1-1; D unclear. V was clipped by 6 bases and J by 3 bases, with 11 bases between them. The germline CDR1 and CDR2 sequences are DFQATT and SNEGSKA (reference sequence). This CDR3 is built from 12 residues.

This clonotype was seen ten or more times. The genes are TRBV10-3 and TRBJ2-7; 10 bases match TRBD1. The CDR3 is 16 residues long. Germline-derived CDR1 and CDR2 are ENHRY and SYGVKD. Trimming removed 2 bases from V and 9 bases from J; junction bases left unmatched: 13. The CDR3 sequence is CAISETGDRGIHWQYV. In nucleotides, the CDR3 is TGTGCCATCAGTGAGACAGGGGACAGGGGAATCCATTGGCAGTACGTC.

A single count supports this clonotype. The CDR3: CASSPNRGVEQPQHF. The CDR3 bases are TGTGCCAGCTCACCGAACAGGGGGGTAGAGCAGCCCCAGCATTTT. This sequence joins TRBV18 and TRBJ1-5; 8 bases map to TRBD1. V lost 3 bases and J lost 7; bases outside the gene matches: 8. CDR3 length equals 15 residues. The V gene's germline CDR1 is KGHSH and CDR2 LQKENI.

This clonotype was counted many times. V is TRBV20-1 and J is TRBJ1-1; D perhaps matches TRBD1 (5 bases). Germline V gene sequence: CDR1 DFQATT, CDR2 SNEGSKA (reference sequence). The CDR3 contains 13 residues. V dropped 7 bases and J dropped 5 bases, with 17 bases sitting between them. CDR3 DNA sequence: TGCAGTGTAACGGCCGGGACGGAGACTGAAGCTTTCTTT. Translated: CSVTAGTETEAFF.

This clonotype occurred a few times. DNA for the CDR3: TGTGCCAGCAGCCGTCAGGGGGCGGGCAGCAATCAGCCCCAGCATTTT. Translating gives CASSRQGAGSNQPQHF. V gene TRBV7-2 combines with J gene TRBJ1-5; TRBD1 matches 8 bases. The length of the CDR3 is 16 residues. CDR1 and CDR2 from the germline V gene are SGHTA and FQGNSA. J was trimmed by 1 base and V by 5 bases; bases with no gene match: 7. The full variable domain, completed using reference TRBV7-2 and TRBJ1-5, is GAGVSQSPSNKVTEKGKDVELRCDPISGHTALYWYRQSLGQGLEFLIYFQGNSAPDKSGLPSDRFSAERTGGSVSTLTIQRTQQEDSAVYLCASSRQGAGSNQPQHFGDGTRLSIL.

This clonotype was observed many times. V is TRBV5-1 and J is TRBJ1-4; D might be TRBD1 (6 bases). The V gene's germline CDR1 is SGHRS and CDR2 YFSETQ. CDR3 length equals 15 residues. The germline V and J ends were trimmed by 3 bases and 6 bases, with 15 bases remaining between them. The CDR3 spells CASSSVTGKHEKLFF. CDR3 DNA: TGCGCCAGCAGCTCCGTGACAGGCAAGCATGAAAAACTGTTTTTT.

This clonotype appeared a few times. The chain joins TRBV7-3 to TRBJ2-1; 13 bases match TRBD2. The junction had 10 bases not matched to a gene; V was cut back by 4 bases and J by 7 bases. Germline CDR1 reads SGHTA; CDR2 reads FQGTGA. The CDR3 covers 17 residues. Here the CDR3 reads CASSSNLGLAGANEQFF. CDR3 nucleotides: TGTGCCAGCAGCTCAAACCTAGGACTAGCGGGGGCGAATGAGCAGTTCTTC. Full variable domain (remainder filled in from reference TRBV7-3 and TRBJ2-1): GAGVSQTPSNKVTEKGKYVELRCDPISGHTALYWYRQSLGQGPEFLIYFQGTGAADDSGLPNDRFFAVRPEGSVSTLKIQRTERGDSAVYLCASSSNLGLAGANEQFFGPGTRLTVL.

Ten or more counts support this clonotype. CDR3 nucleotides: TGCAGTGTCGATGATCCGGGACAGGGGGTAACCTCACCCCTCCACTTT. The encoded protein is CSVDDPGQGVTSPLHF. This chain connects TRBV20-1 to TRBJ1-6; the match to TRBD1 covers 11 bases. The CDR3 length is 16 residues. The germline CDR1 and CDR2 sequences are DFQATT and SNEGSKA (reference sequence). Losses at the gene ends were 7 bases for V and 10 bases for J; bases not matched to a gene: 15.

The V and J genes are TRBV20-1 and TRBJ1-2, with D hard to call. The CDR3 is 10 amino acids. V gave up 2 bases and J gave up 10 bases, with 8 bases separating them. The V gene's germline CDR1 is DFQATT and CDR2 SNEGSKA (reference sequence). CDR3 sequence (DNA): TGCAGTGCTAGATCCAGCCTCTACACCTTC. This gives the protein CSARSSLYTF.

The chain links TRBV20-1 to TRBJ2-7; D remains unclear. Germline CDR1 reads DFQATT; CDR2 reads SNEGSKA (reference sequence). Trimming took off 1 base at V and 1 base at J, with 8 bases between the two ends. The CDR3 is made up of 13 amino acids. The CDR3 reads CSARATLSYEQYF. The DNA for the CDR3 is TGCAGTGCTAGAGCCACTTTATCCTACGAGCAGTACTTC.

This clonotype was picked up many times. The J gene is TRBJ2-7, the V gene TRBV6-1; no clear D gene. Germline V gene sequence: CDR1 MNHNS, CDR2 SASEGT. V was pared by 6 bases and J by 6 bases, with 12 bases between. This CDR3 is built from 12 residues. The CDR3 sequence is CASSGLSGEQYV. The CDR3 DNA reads TGTGCCAGCAGCGGTTTGTCGGGCGAGCAGTACGTC.

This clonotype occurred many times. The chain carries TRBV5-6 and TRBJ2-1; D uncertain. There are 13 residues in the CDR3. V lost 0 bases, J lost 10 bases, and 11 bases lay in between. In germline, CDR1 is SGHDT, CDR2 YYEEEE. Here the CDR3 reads CASSLGGGPEQFF. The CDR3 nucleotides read TGTGCCAGCAGCTTGGGAGGTGGACCGGAGCAGTTCTTC. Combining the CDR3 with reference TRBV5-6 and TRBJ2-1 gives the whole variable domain DAGVTQSPTHLIKTRGQQVTLRCSPKSGHDTVSWYQQALGQGPQFIFQYYEEEERQRGNFPDRFSGHQFPNYSSELNVNALLLGDSALYLCASSLGGGPEQFFGPGTRLTVL.

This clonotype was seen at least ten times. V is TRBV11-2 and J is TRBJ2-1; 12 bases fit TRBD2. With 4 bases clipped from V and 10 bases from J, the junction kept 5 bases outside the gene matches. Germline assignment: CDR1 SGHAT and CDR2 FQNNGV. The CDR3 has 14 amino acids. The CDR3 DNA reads TGTGCCAGCAGCTCTAGCGGGGGGGCAAGGGAGCAGTTCTTC. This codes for CASSSSGGAREQFF. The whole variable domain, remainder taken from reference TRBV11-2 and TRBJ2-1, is EAGVAQSPRYKIIEKRQSVAFWCNPISGHATLYWYQQILGQGPKLLIQFQNNGVVDDSQLPKDRFSAERLKGVDSTLKIQPAKLEDSAVYLCASSSSGGAREQFFGPGTRLTVL.

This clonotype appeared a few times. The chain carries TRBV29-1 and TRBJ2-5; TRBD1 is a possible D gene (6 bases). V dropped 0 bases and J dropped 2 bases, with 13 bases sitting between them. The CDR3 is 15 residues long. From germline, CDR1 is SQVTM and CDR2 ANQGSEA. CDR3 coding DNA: TGCAGCGTTGAAGATCTCAGGGGTTTTCAAGAGACCCAGTACTTC. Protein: CSVEDLRGFQETQYF.

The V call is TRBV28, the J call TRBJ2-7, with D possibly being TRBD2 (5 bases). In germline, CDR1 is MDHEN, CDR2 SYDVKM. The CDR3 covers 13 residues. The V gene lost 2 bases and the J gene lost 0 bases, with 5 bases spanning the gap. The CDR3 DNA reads TGTGCCAGCAGTTTAGAGGGCTCCTACGAGCAGTACGTC. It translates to CASSLEGSYEQYV.

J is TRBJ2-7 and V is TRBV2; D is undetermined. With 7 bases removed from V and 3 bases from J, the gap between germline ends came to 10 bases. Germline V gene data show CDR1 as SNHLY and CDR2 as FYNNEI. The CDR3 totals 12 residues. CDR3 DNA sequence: TGTGCCAGCACCGAAGGAAGCTACGAGCAGTACTTC. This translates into CASTEGSYEQYF.

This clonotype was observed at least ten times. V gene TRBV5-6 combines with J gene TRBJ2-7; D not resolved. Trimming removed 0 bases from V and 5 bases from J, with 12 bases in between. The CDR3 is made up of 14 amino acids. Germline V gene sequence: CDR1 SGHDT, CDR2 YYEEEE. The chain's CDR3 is CASSLGQAADEQYF. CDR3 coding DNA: TGTGCCAGCAGCTTGGGGCAGGCTGCCGACGAGCAGTACTTC.

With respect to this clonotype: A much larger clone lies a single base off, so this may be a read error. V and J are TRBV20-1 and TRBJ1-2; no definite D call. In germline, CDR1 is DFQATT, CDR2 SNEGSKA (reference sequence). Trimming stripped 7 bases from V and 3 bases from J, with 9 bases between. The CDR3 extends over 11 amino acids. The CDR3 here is CSGIMDYGYTF. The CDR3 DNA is TGCAGTGGGATCATGGACTATGGCTACACCTTC.

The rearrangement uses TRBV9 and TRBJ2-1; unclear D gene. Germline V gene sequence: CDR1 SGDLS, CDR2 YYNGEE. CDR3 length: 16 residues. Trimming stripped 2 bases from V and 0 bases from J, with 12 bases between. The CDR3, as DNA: TGTGCCAGCAGCGTTAGCCCCCTGGGCTCCTACAATGAGCAGTTCTTC. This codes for CASSVSPLGSYNEQFF.

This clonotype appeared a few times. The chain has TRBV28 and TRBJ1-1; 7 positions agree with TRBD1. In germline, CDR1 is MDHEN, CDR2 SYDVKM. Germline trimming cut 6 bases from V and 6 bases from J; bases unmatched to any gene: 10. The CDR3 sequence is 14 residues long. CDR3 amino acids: CASRAQGRRPEAFF. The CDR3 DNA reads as TGTGCCAGCAGGGCACAGGGGCGTAGGCCTGAAGCTTTCTTT.

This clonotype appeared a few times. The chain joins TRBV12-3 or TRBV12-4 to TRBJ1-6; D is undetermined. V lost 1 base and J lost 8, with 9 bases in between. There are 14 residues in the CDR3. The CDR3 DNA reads TGTGCCAGCAGTTTAGAGGCGTCCGATTCACCCCTCCACTTT. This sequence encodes CASSLEASDSPLHF.

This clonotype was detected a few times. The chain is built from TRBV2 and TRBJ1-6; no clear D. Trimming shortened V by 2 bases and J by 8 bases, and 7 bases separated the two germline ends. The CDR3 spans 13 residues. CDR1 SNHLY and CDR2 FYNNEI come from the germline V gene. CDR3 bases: TGTGCCAGCAGTGAACTGGCCCATTCACCCCTCCACTTT. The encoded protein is CASSELAHSPLHF. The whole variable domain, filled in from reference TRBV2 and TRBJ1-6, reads EPEVTQTPSHQVTQMGQEVILRCVPISNHLYFYWYRQILGQKVEFLVSFYNNEISEKSEIFDDQFSVERPDGSNFTLKIRSTKLEDSAMYFCASSELAHSPLHFGNGTRLTVT.